This T cell receptor beta chain was sequenced for a study of CD8 T cells in ankylosing spondylitis. The table lists this clonotype with a few counts. Its antigen is currently unknown. V trimming: 3 bases; J trimming: 8 bases; junction bases outside the gene matches: 15. Germline V gene data show CDR1 as KGHSH and CDR2 as LQKENI. The CDR3 runs to 16 residues. Researchers built TCR beta libraries using quantitative 5'-RACE with molecular barcodes. One entry per CDR3 protein, called by TCRdb with MiXCR from the 5' RACE reads. The table shows more than 650,000 distinct CDR3 sequences, with 12% occurring only once. Study outcomes and limitations: It appeared that ankylosing spondylitis blood was characterized by a TCR beta motif of several highly homologous variants. A number of the motif variants had already been described in reactive arthritis synovial fluid and blood.

The chain has TRBV18 and TRBJ1-2; TRBD1 agrees at 7 bases. The specimen sequenced was blood, either unsorted or a sorted T cell fraction (not recorded which). The sequence came from a male donor with ankylosing spondylitis. The chain's CDR3 is CASSPFETGSAGGYTF. For the CDR3, the DNA is TGTGCCAGCTCACCTTTTGAGACAGGGAGCGCGGGCGGCTACACCTTC. The whole variable domain, filled in from reference TRBV18 and TRBJ1-2, reads NAGVMQNPRHLVRRRGQEARLRCSPMKGHSHVYWYRQLPEEGLKFMVYLQKENIIDESGMPKERFSAEFPKEGPSILRIQQVVRGDSAAYFCASSPFETGSAGGYTFGSGTRLTVV.